The next 29 T cell receptor beta chains were all read from a single sample in a study of breast tumors, draining lymph nodes, adjacent tissues. Each CDR3 protein is one row after TCRdb ran MiXCR on the multiplex PCR reads. Here the sample spans about 230,000 distinct CDR3 sequences, about 30% being singletons. Axillary draining lymph nodes of breast cancer patients supplied the node samples. Sequenced input: axillary lymph node tissue. Source of these receptors: a female donor with breast cancer. Some clones in this sample may be carry-over from other donors' samples.

This clonotype was recorded many times. The V and J genes are TRBV29-1 and TRBJ2-7; D gene unclear. V was shortened by 4 bases and J by 0 bases, with 16 bases between the two germline ends. This CDR3 comprises 15 residues. Per germline, CDR1 SQVTM and CDR2 ANQGSEA. The CDR3 spells CSVVWWRSISYEQYF. In DNA form, the CDR3 reads TGCAGCGTTGTGTGGTGGCGGTCGATCTCCTACGAGCAGTACTTC.

This clonotype was detected many times. The rearrangement links TRBV24-1 to TRBJ1-2, with 7 positions matching TRBD1. The CDR3 runs 14 residues. V shed 2 bases and J 8 bases; nucleotides not matched to a gene: 7. From germline, CDR1 is KGHDR and CDR2 SFDVKD. DNA for the CDR3: TGTGCCACCAGTGATTCCGGGACAGCCTTAGGCTACACCTTC. It codes for CATSDSGTALGYTF.

Comment on this clonotype: Lacking the conserved final phenylalanine or tryptophan, this CDR3 likely reflects a read error. The chain has TRBV28 and TRBJ1-2, with 7 bases aligning to TRBD1. Germline V gene lookup returns CDR1 MDHEN and CDR2 SYDVKM. The V and J ends lost 3 bases and 1 base, in that order; junction bases with no gene match: 8. CDR3 length equals 16 residues. CDR3 protein: CASSFDRANYNYGYTS. In DNA form, the CDR3 reads TGTGCCAGCAGTTTTGACAGGGCTAATTATAACTATGGCTACACCTCC.

The chain carries TRBV2 and TRBJ1-4, with D perhaps TRBD1 (5 bases). The CDR3 length is 13 residues. The germline V gene has CDR1 SNHLY and CDR2 FYNNEI. Trimming stripped 7 bases from V and 14 bases from J, with 20 bases between. The CDR3 DNA reads as TGTGCCAGCACCCTAGCGGGGGAGGGAAGCCTGTTTTTT. Translation: CASTLAGEGSLFF.

This clonotype was seen ten or more times. CDR3 in DNA: TGTGCCATCAGTGAGTCAGTGGGGCAACCCTACTTC. It encodes CAISESVGQPYF. The chain links TRBV10-3 to TRBJ2-7; TRBD1 might be the D (5 bases). The CDR3 length is 12 residues. CDR1 and CDR2 (germline): ENHRY, SYGVKD. Trimming took off 0 bases at V and 13 bases at J, with 13 bases between the two ends.

This clonotype was counted at least ten times. The V and J genes are TRBV20-1 and TRBJ2-2; D call uncertain. CDR1 is DFQATT and CDR2 is SNEGSKA in the germline V gene (reference sequence). Deletions cut 0 bases from V and 4 bases from J, with 12 bases between. CDR3 length equals 15 residues. The CDR3 DNA follows: TGCAGTGCTAGAGAGGTGAATGGGTTCACCGGGGAGCTGTTTTTT. This codes for CSAREVNGFTGELFF.

This clonotype appeared many times. V is TRBV19 and J is TRBJ1-5; D unresolved. Germline assignment: CDR1 LNHDA and CDR2 SQIVND (reference sequence). V was shortened by 6 bases and J by 4 bases, with 13 bases between the two germline ends. This CDR3 is 14 amino acids long. The chain's CDR3 is CASSSRGPNQPQHF. DNA of the CDR3: TGTGCCAGTAGCTCTCGCGGCCCAAATCAGCCCCAGCATTTT. The full variable domain, its missing parts supplied by reference TRBV19 and TRBJ1-5, is DGGITQSPKYLFRKEGQNVTLSCEQNLNHDAMYWYRQDPGQGLRLIYYSQIVNDFQKGDIAEGYSVSREKKESFPLTVTSAQKNPTAFYLCASSSRGPNQPQHFGDGTRLSIL.

This clonotype was seen more than once but under ten times. A clone one base away is much larger, so this may be a read error. V usage is TRBV7-2 and J usage is TRBJ2-1; 14 nucleotides line up with TRBD2. The V gene's germline CDR1 is SGHTA and CDR2 FQGNSA. The CDR3 loop spans 15 amino acids. The CDR3 nucleotides read TGTGCCAGCAGCCGACTAGCGGGAGGGCCAAATGAGCAGCTCTTC. Translating gives CASSRLAGGPNEQLF.

This chain links TRBV3-1 with TRBJ1-2; D is perhaps TRBD1 (5 bases). Per the germline V gene, CDR1 is LGHDT and CDR2 is YNNKEL (reference sequence). Trimming took off 3 bases at V and 8 bases at J, with 19 bases between the two ends. This CDR3 contains 15 residues. The CDR3 bases are TGTGCCAGCAGCCATCAGGGCAGGCTGCCCGTGGGCTACACCTTC. This translates into CASSHQGRLPVGYTF.

This clonotype has at least ten counts. V is TRBV6-5 and J is TRBJ2-2; the D gene is possibly TRBD1 (5 bases). The CDR3 totals 13 residues. Deletions cut 6 bases from V and 4 bases from J, with 9 bases between. Per germline, CDR1 MNHEY and CDR2 SVGAGI. The CDR3 DNA is TGTGCCAGCAGCGACAGAATCACCGGGGAGCTGTTTTTT. It yields the protein CASSDRITGELFF.

The V and J genes are TRBV7-2 and TRBJ1-2; D unresolved. V gave up 5 bases and J gave up 6 bases, with 16 bases separating them. Germline V gene sequence: CDR1 SGHTA, CDR2 FQGNSA. The CDR3 length is 14 residues. The CDR3 nucleotides are TGTGCCAGCAGCCGGGATCCGGGGTCTCATGGCTACACCTTC. It specifies CASSRDPGSHGYTF.

This clonotype has at least ten counts. The chain links TRBV19 to TRBJ2-3; perhaps TRBD1 as D (5 bases). Germline V lookup: CDR1 LNHDA, CDR2 SQIVND (reference sequence). CDR3 length: 15 residues. V shed 4 bases and J shed 0 bases, with 11 bases lying between them. This chain's CDR3 is CASSTGRGSTDTQYF. The CDR3 DNA sequence: TGTGCCAGTAGTACAGGGCGCGGAAGCACAGATACGCAGTATTTT.

This clonotype showed up many times. The chain combines TRBV7-2 with TRBJ2-1; no definite D call. The CDR3 loop spans 15 amino acids. CDR1 is SGHTA and CDR2 is FQGNSA in the germline V gene. V lost 2 bases and J 10 bases, leaving 18 bases between the germline ends. DNA for the CDR3: TGTGCCAGCAGCTTAATGGGTGCCCCCCTATGGGAGCAGTTCTTC. Translation: CASSLMGAPLWEQFF.

As concerns this clonotype: The junction departs from germline at one end; a sequencing error may be responsible. The chain is built from TRBV20-1 and TRBJ2-5; D not certain. Germline V CDR1 and CDR2: DFQATT, SNEGSKA (reference sequence). The CDR3 has 14 amino acids. The CDR3 sequence: CSDRDGSFQETQDF. CDR3 nucleotides: TGCAGTGATAGAGATGGAAGTTTTCAAGAGACCCAGGACTTC.

Notes on this clonotype: A read error may be the cause here, since a much bigger clone is one base away. V and J are TRBV5-1 and TRBJ2-5; TRBD2 matches at 15 bases. The CDR3 has 18 amino acids. Germline V gives CDR1 SGHRS, CDR2 YFSETQ. The CDR3 loop reads CASSAGLAGGKYQEAQYF. The CDR3 region has the DNA TGCGCCAGCAGTGCAGGACTAGCGGGAGGGAAGTACCAAGAGGCCCAGTACTTC.

This clonotype was seen many times. CDR3 residues: CSARGRGSRETQYF. The CDR3 nucleotides are TGCAGTGCTAGAGGGAGAGGTAGTCGAGAGACCCAGTACTTC. This chain connects TRBV20-1 to TRBJ2-5; no clear D gene. V was cut by 1 base and J by 4 bases, with 13 bases left in between. CDR1 and CDR2 from the germline V gene are DFQATT and SNEGSKA (reference sequence). This CDR3 is built from 14 residues.

This clonotype was observed at least ten times. The chain combines TRBV19 with TRBJ1-2; D gene ambiguous. The V end was cut by 5 bases, the J end by 2 bases, with 9 bases between. Germline CDR1 reads LNHDA; CDR2 reads SQIVND (reference sequence). The CDR3 is made up of 13 amino acids. This CDR3 is CASSSRGNYGYTF. CDR3 sequence (DNA): TGTGCCAGTAGTTCCCGGGGAAACTATGGCTACACCTTC.

This clonotype appeared many times. This chain links TRBV9 with TRBJ2-7; tentative D call: TRBD2 (6 bases). Germline CDR1 is SGDLS and CDR2 is YYNGEE. Trimming left V 4 bases short and J 2 bases short, with 16 bases between. The CDR3 runs to 15 residues. The CDR3 region has the DNA TGTGCCAGCAGCCCAGAGAAGGGACTGCCCTACGAGCAGTACTTC. As protein: CASSPEKGLPYEQYF.

This clonotype appeared many times. J is TRBJ2-1 and V is TRBV27; D is possibly TRBD2 (5 bases). The V end was cut by 2 bases, the J end by 7 bases, with 9 bases between. Germline CDR1 MNHEY, CDR2 SMNVEV (reference sequence). This CDR3 comprises 13 residues. The CDR3 DNA reads TGTGCCAGCAGTTTAAATCGGGGAAATGAGCAGTTCTTC. It is translated as CASSLNRGNEQFF.

This chain joins TRBV18 and TRBJ1-2; 11 bases are shared with TRBD1. Germline lookup yields CDR1 KGHSH and CDR2 LQKENI. Germline trimming cut 6 bases from V and 6 bases from J; bases unmatched to any gene: 6. The CDR3 contains 14 residues. CDR3 bases: TGTGCCAGCTCTCCCAAGGGACAGGGGGATGGCTACACCTTC. This translates into CASSPKGQGDGYTF.

This clonotype was counted at least ten times. The genes are TRBV10-3 and TRBJ1-5; 7 nucleotides line up with TRBD1. CDR3 size: 14 residues. J lost 2 bases, V lost 3 bases, and 1 base had no gene match. Germline assignment: CDR1 ENHRY and CDR2 SYGVKD. CDR3 bases: TGTGCCATCAGTGACAGGGGGGGCAATCAGCCCCAGCATTTT. It encodes CAISDRGGNQPQHF.

This clonotype was recorded many times. This chain links TRBV6-1 with TRBJ2-5, with D possibly matching TRBD2 (6 bases). The CDR3 is 15 amino acids. Trimming pared 4 bases from V and 5 bases from J, leaving 17 bases between. CDR1 MNHNS and CDR2 SASEGT come from the germline V gene. The CDR3 here is CASSGVRGGGETQYF. The CDR3 bases are TGTGCCAGCAGTGGTGTACGGGGAGGTGGGGAGACCCAGTACTTC.

V is TRBV3-1 and J is TRBJ2-6; D gene unclear. This CDR3 has 15 residues. Looked up from germline, CDR1 is LGHDT and CDR2 is YNNKEL (reference sequence). V lost 2 bases, J lost 0 bases, and 5 bases lay in between. This CDR3 reads CASSQRGSGANVLTF. In DNA, the CDR3 is TGTGCCAGCAGCCAACGAGGCTCTGGGGCCAACGTCCTGACTTTC. The whole variable domain, filled in from reference TRBV3-1 and TRBJ2-6, reads DTAVSQTPKYLVTQMGNDKSIKCEQNLGHDTMYWYKQDSKKFLKIMFSYNNKELIINETVPNRFSPKSPDKAHLNLHINSLELGDSAVYFCASSQRGSGANVLTFGAGSRLTVL.

Comment on this clonotype: This may come from a read error, since a much larger clone is one base off. The CDR3 nucleotides read TGTGCCAGCAGCTTAAGGCGGGAGCTGCCCCGGGAGCTGTTTTTT. Encoded protein: CASSLRRELPRELFF. The rearrangement joins TRBV7-8 to TRBJ2-2; 7 bases agree with TRBD2. Per the germline V gene, CDR1 is SGHVS and CDR2 is FQNEAQ. Trimming cost V 2 bases and J 9 bases; bases outside gene matches: 9. The CDR3 loop spans 15 amino acids.

As regards this clonotype: Relative to the germline gene, one junction end is altered; a read error may explain this. The CDR3 spells CVSSPPKQFSGNTIYF. The CDR3 DNA reads as TGTGTCAGCTCACCACCGAAGCAGTTCTCTGGAAACACCATATATTTT. The V and J genes are TRBV18 and TRBJ1-3; D is undetermined. The CDR3 is made up of 16 amino acids. Germline values: CDR1 KGHSH, CDR2 LQKENI.

This clonotype was seen at least ten times. A much larger clone lies one base from this, so it may be a read error. The chain joins TRBV7-9 to TRBJ2-6, with a possible D match to TRBD1 (5 bases). The CDR3 has 15 amino acids. The germline gives CDR1 SEHNR, CDR2 FQNEAQ (reference sequence). The CDR3 loop is CASSLRASGANVLPF. The CDR3 DNA reads as TGTGCCAGCAGCTTAAGAGCCTCTGGGGCCAACGTCCTGCCTTTC.

This clonotype was counted at least ten times. The genes are TRBV11-2 and TRBJ2-1; D may be TRBD2 (5 bases). CDR3 length: 17 amino acids. V shed 1 base and J shed 4 bases, with 17 bases lying between them. From germline, CDR1 is SGHAT and CDR2 FQNNGV. The CDR3 sequence is CASSLGVFPGSYNEQFF. The CDR3 DNA reads TGTGCCAGCAGCTTAGGGGTGTTCCCGGGGTCTTACAATGAGCAGTTCTTC. The full variable domain, with the rest looked up from reference TRBV11-2 and TRBJ2-1, is EAGVAQSPRYKIIEKRQSVAFWCNPISGHATLYWYQQILGQGPKLLIQFQNNGVVDDSQLPKDRFSAERLKGVDSTLKIQPAKLEDSAVYLCASSLGVFPGSYNEQFFGPGTRLTVL.

At least ten counts were recorded for this clonotype. This chain uses TRBV12-3 or TRBV12-4 with TRBJ1-5, with 8 nucleotides matching TRBD1. The V and J ends lost 4 bases and 4 bases, in that order; junction bases with no gene match: 6. The CDR3 contains 15 residues. The CDR3, as DNA: TGTGCCAGCAGTTGGGCCACAGGGGGAAATCAGCCCCAGCATTTT. It yields the protein CASSWATGGNQPQHF.

The chain couples TRBV4-1 to TRBJ2-7, with D maybe TRBD2 (6 bases). The germline V gene has CDR1 MGHRA and CDR2 YSYEKL. The germline V and J ends were trimmed by 0 bases and 6 bases, with 18 bases remaining between them. CDR3 length: 16 residues. The CDR3 DNA reads TGCGCCAGCAGCCAAGAAAGTACATGGTCGGGGGTCGAGCAGTACTTC. This sequence encodes CASSQESTWSGVEQYF.